The 24 T cell receptor beta chains below were found in one sample sequenced in a study of post-analysis software for immune sequencing data. The study's findings and limits: About five TRBV segments, including TRBV5-6, TRBV5-1 and TRBV20-1, were more frequent in patients than controls.

Unique molecular identifiers were present in the TCR beta cDNA libraries. TCRdb used MiXCR to reprocess the PCR reads, holding one entry per CDR3 protein. The repertoire includes some 190,000 distinct CDR3 sequences, around 30% of them detected once, and 3% to 4% sits in the top ten. Their specific antigens are unknown. Source material: blood. These receptors all come from a girl under 18 with multiple sclerosis.

The rearrangement uses TRBV4-1 and TRBJ1-5; D call uncertain. This CDR3 has 14 residues. Trimming left V 0 bases short and J 7 bases short, with 10 bases between. Germline lookup yields CDR1 MGHRA and CDR2 YSYEKL. CDR3 residues: CASSQDPFEQPQHF. CDR3 DNA: TGCGCCAGCAGCCAAGATCCTTTTGAGCAGCCCCAGCATTTT.

This clonotype was seen a few times. Possible read error: a much larger clone is one base away. The chain recombines TRBV15 with TRBJ2-7, with 10 bases aligning to TRBD2. The germline V gene encodes CDR1 LNHNV and CDR2 YYDKDF (reference sequence). Trimming cost V 1 base and J 3 bases; bases outside gene matches: 9. This CDR3 has 17 amino acids. CDR3 coding DNA: TGTGCCACCAGCAGAGCACTGAAACCTAGCGGGGGCTACGAGCAGTACTTC. Its translation: CATSRALKPSGGYEQYF. The complete variable domain, with remaining parts taken from reference TRBV15 and TRBJ2-7, reads DAMVIQNPRYQVTQFGKPVTLSCSQTLNHNVMYWYQQKSSQAPKLLFHYYDKDFNNEADTPDNFQSRRPNTSFCFLDIRSPGLGDTAMYLCATSRALKPSGGYEQYFGPGTRLTVT.

Ten or more counts support this clonotype. This chain links TRBV4-1 with TRBJ2-3, with 10 bases matching TRBD2. The CDR3 has 16 residues. V lost 3 bases to trimming and J lost 5 bases; unmatched junction nucleotides: 8. Germline V gene lookup returns CDR1 MGHRA and CDR2 YSYEKL. The CDR3 region has the DNA TGCGCCAGCAGCCAGGAATATAGCGGGGGGAGAGATACGCAGTATTTT. It specifies CASSQEYSGGRDTQYF.

A word on this clonotype: A read error may be the cause here, since a much bigger clone is one base away. The V and J genes are TRBV12-3 or TRBV12-4 and TRBJ2-1, with TRBD2 matching over 7 bases. The CDR3 consists of 15 residues. CDR3 loop: CASREAGILYNGQFF. The CDR3 bases are TGTGCCAGCAGGGAAGCGGGAATCCTATACAATGGGCAGTTCTTC.

This clonotype has just a few counts. V gene TRBV6-5 combines with J gene TRBJ1-5; D gene unclear. The CDR3 loop spans 13 amino acids. The V end lost 0 bases, the J end lost 5 bases, and 5 bases lay between the germline ends. Germline V gene lookup returns CDR1 MNHEY and CDR2 SVGAGI. CDR3 nucleotides: TGTGCCAGCAGTTACTCGGGGTATCAGCCCCAGCATTTT. Translated: CASSYSGYQPQHF.

This clonotype was counted ten times or more. The rearrangement joins TRBV28 to TRBJ2-1; D gene unclear. Germline V gene lookup returns CDR1 MDHEN and CDR2 SYDVKM. This CDR3 region has 14 residues. With 7 bases removed from V and 2 bases from J, the gap between germline ends came to 12 bases. The CDR3 loop is CASKVGAPYNEQFF. The CDR3 DNA reads as TGTGCCAGCAAGGTCGGCGCCCCCTACAATGAGCAGTTCTTC.

The chain uses TRBV5-1 and TRBJ1-1, with D unresolved. The V gene lost 0 bases and the J gene lost 8 bases, with 11 bases spanning the gap. This CDR3 is built from 13 residues. Germline V gene sequence: CDR1 SGHRS, CDR2 YFSETQ. CDR3 sequence (DNA): TGCGCCAGCAGCTTGGCCCAGACGAGCGAAGCTTTCTTT. Its translation: CASSLAQTSEAFF.

This clonotype was found many times. The chain couples TRBV4-1 to TRBJ2-3; perhaps TRBD1 as D (5 bases). CDR1 is MGHRA and CDR2 is YSYEKL in the germline V gene. Trimming pared 3 bases from V and 6 bases from J, leaving 7 bases between. This CDR3 has 12 amino acids. DNA of the CDR3: TGCGCCAGCAGCCAGGCAGGGGATACGCAGTATTTT. This gives the protein CASSQAGDTQYF.

This rearrangement joins TRBV12-3 or TRBV12-4 to TRBJ2-3; 8 bases fit TRBD1. This CDR3 has 15 residues. Germline trimming cut 6 bases from V and 2 bases from J; bases unmatched to any gene: 7. CDR3 DNA: TGTGCCAGCAGGGGGACAGGTGAAATCACAGATACGCAGTATTTT. Amino acid sequence: CASRGTGEITDTQYF.

There are many counts of this clonotype. J is TRBJ2-5 and V is TRBV12-3 or TRBV12-4, with unresolved D. The V and J ends lost 3 bases and 5 bases respectively, with 10 bases between them. The CDR3 sequence is 13 residues long. For the CDR3, the DNA is TGTGCCAGCAGTTTCCCAGTTGGGGAGACCCAGTACTTC. The encoded protein is CASSFPVGETQYF.

This clonotype was observed at least ten times. The chain carries TRBV20-1 and TRBJ2-3; weak D call: TRBD2 (6 bases). Germline V gives CDR1 DFQATT, CDR2 SNEGSKA (reference sequence). Trimming removed 0 bases from V and 4 bases from J, with 11 bases in between. The CDR3 contains 14 residues. The CDR3 is CSARDQTSSDTQYF. The CDR3 region has the DNA TGCAGTGCTAGAGACCAAACTAGCTCAGATACGCAGTATTTT.

Only a few counts were recorded for this clonotype. This chain uses TRBV15 with TRBJ2-2, with 7 bases matching TRBD1. The CDR3 is 16 amino acids. V lost 4 bases to trimming and J lost 4 bases; unmatched junction nucleotides: 9. Germline V gene sequence: CDR1 LNHNV, CDR2 YYDKDF (reference sequence). In nucleotides, the CDR3 is TGTGCCACCAGCATGAGACAGGGAAAGGGCACCGGGGAGCTGTTTTTT. This gives the protein CATSMRQGKGTGELFF.

As for this clonotype: This clone may be a read error of a much larger clone one base away. The chain uses TRBV5-1 and TRBJ2-5; D is possibly TRBD1 or TRBD2 (5 bases each). This CDR3 is 13 amino acids long. The V gene's germline CDR1 is SGHRS and CDR2 YFSETQ. The CDR3, as DNA: TGCGCCAGCAGCTTGGTTCAGGGAGAGACCCGGTACTTC. This encodes CASSLVQGETRYF.

The chain recombines TRBV12-3 or TRBV12-4 with TRBJ2-3; 8 positions match TRBD2. V lost 6 bases to trimming and J lost 0 bases; unmatched junction nucleotides: 5. The CDR3 contains 15 residues. CDR3 residues: CASSLSGVSTDTQYF. Here the CDR3 DNA reads TGTGCCAGCAGCCTTAGCGGGGTGAGCACAGATACGCAGTATTTT.

The table lists this clonotype with many counts. This chain connects TRBV4-1 to TRBJ2-5, with TRBD1 as a possible D gene (5 bases). V gave up 6 bases and J gave up 5 bases, with 13 bases separating them. In germline, CDR1 is MGHRA, CDR2 YSYEKL. The CDR3 totals 13 residues. CDR3 protein: CASRHRTLETQYF. The CDR3 nucleotides read TGCGCCAGCAGACACAGGACCCTGGAGACCCAGTACTTC.

This clonotype was seen a handful of times. V gene TRBV29-1 combines with J gene TRBJ1-2, with TRBD1 as a possible D gene (5 bases). From germline, CDR1 is SQVTM and CDR2 ANQGSEA. The germline V and J ends were trimmed by 4 bases and 7 bases, with 16 bases remaining between them. The CDR3 has 13 residues. The CDR3 DNA reads TGCAGCGTTGGCGGGGGGATGAGCTCTGGCTACACCTTC. Translated, it gives CSVGGGMSSGYTF.

A few counts support this clonotype. The chain recombines TRBV7-2 with TRBJ2-7; 10 bases align to TRBD2. The CDR3 spans 17 residues. V lost 7 bases, J lost 1 base, and 13 bases stayed unmatched. The germline CDR1 and CDR2 sequences are SGHTA and FQGNSA. Written as DNA, the CDR3 is TGTGCCAGCACCACAGGATTGGCTAGCGGGAGATCCTACGAGCAGTACTTC. Protein sequence: CASTTGLASGRSYEQYF.

Turning to this clonotype: With a much larger clone just one base away, this may be a read error. This chain joins TRBV27 and TRBJ2-1; 10 nucleotides agree with TRBD1. This CDR3 contains 15 residues. Germline V CDR1 and CDR2: MNHEY, SMNVEV (reference sequence). CDR3 coding DNA: TGTGCCAGCAGGGACGGGACAGGGGATTACAATGGGCAGTTCTTC. Its translation: CASRDGTGDYNGQFF.

The chain employs TRBV4-1 and TRBJ2-3; D is possibly TRBD1 or TRBD2 (5 bases each). The CDR3 totals 16 residues. Germline values: CDR1 MGHRA, CDR2 YSYEKL. Trimming shortened V by 3 bases and J by 0 bases, and 13 bases separated the two germline ends. The CDR3 DNA reads TGCGCCAGCAGCCAGCTTGGCAGGGAGAGCACAGATACGCAGTATTTT. Protein sequence: CASSQLGRESTDTQYF.

In its sample, this clonotype was seen once. This may be a read error: a much more frequent sequence differs by one nucleotide. The V gene is TRBV7-9, the J gene TRBJ2-7; either TRBD1 or TRBD2 may fit D (6 bases each). The CDR3 consists of 14 residues. Germline CDR1 SEHNR, CDR2 FQNEAQ (reference sequence). DNA for the CDR3: TGTGTCAGCAGCTTGGGGGCAGGGAGGTACGAGCAGTACTTC. The encoded protein is CVSSLGAGRYEQYF.

The chain carries TRBV11-2 and TRBJ2-3; no definite D call. Trimming removed 6 bases from V and 6 bases from J, with 16 bases in between. The CDR3 length is 14 residues. Germline V lookup: CDR1 SGHAT, CDR2 FQNNGV. The CDR3 reads CASREWERRDTQYF. For the CDR3, the DNA is TGTGCCAGCAGGGAATGGGAAAGAAGGGATACGCAGTATTTT. The full variable domain, its missing parts supplied by reference TRBV11-2 and TRBJ2-3, is EAGVAQSPRYKIIEKRQSVAFWCNPISGHATLYWYQQILGQGPKLLIQFQNNGVVDDSQLPKDRFSAERLKGVDSTLKIQPAKLEDSAVYLCASREWERRDTQYFGPGTRLTVL.

The CDR3 sequence: CASSAGTGSETQYF. In nucleotides, the CDR3 is TGTGCCAGCAGCGCCGGGACAGGGAGTGAGACCCAGTACTTC. The chain links TRBV7-9 to TRBJ2-5; TRBD1 matches 9 bases. Per germline, CDR1 SEHNR and CDR2 FQNEAQ (reference sequence). After removal of 5 bases from V and 5 bases from J, the junction contained 6 bases not matched to a gene. The CDR3 is 14 amino acids. Full variable domain (rest looked up from reference TRBV7-9 and TRBJ2-5): DTGVSQNPRHKITKRGQNVTFRCDPISEHNRLYWYRQTLGQGPEFLTYFQNEAQLEKSRLLSDRFSAERPKGSFSTLEIQRTEQGDSAMYLCASSAGTGSETQYFGPGTRLLVL.

This clonotype was counted between two and nine times. V usage is TRBV6-5 and J usage is TRBJ1-6; weak D call: TRBD1 (5 bases). The CDR3 sequence is 15 residues long. The germline gives CDR1 MNHEY, CDR2 SVGAGI. Trimming took off 5 bases at V and 11 bases at J, with 19 bases between the two ends. The CDR3 coding sequence is TGTGCCAGCAGTCCTTCCGGGATCCCGGGGCCACCCCTCCACTTT. It codes for CASSPSGIPGPPLHF.

This clonotype was recorded a few times. V is TRBV20-1 and J is TRBJ2-3; D possibly matches TRBD1 or TRBD2 (5 bases each). The CDR3 totals 13 residues. CDR1 and CDR2 (germline): DFQATT, SNEGSKA (reference sequence). V lost 2 bases and J lost 3, with 9 bases in between. This chain's CDR3 is CSARLWGTDTQYF. CDR3 in DNA: TGCAGTGCTAGACTTTGGGGGACAGATACGCAGTATTTT.